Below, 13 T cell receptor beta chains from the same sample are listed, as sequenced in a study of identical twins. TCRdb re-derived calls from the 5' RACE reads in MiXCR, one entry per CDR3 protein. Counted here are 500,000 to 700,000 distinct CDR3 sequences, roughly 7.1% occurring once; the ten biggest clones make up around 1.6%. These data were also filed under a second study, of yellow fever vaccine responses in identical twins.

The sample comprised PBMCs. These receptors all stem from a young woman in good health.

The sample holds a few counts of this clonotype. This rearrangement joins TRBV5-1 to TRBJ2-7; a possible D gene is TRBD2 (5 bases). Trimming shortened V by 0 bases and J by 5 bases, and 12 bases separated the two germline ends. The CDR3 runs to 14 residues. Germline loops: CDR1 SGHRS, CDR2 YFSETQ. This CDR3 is CASSLGPLGNEQYV. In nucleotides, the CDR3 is TGCGCCAGCAGCTTGGGACCGCTCGGGAACGAGCAGTACGTC.

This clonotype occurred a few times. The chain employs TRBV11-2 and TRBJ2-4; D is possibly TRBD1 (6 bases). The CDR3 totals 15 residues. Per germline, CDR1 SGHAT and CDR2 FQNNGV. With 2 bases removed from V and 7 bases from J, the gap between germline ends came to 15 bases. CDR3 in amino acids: CASSLSDSRKNIQYF. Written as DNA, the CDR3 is TGTGCCAGCAGCTTATCGGACAGCCGTAAGAACATTCAGTACTTC.

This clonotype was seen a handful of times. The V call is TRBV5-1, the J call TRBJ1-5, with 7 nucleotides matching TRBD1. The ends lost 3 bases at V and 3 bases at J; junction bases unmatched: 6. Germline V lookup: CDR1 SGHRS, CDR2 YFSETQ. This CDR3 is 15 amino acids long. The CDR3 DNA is TGCGCCAGCAGCTGGGATGGACAGGACAATCAGCCCCAGCATTTT. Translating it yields CASSWDGQDNQPQHF.

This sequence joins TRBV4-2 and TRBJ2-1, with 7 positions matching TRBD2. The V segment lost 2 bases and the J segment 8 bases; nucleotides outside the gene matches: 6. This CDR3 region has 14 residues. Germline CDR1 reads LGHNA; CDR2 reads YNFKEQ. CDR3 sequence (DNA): TGTGCCAGCAGCCAATCTAGCGGCTTGGATGAGCAGTTCTTC. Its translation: CASSQSSGLDEQFF.

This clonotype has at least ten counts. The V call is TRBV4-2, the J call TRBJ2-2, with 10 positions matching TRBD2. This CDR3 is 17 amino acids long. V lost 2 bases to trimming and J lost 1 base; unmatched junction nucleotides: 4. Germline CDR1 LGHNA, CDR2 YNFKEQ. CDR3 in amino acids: CASSQPGTSENTGELFF. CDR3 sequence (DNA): TGTGCCAGCAGCCAACCCGGGACTAGCGAGAACACCGGGGAGCTGTTTTTT.

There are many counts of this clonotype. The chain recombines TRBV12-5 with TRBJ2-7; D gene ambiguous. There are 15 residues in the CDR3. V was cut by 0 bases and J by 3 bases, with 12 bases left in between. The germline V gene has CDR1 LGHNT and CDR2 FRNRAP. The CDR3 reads CASGLVKDEHYEQYF. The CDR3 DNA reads TGTGCTAGTGGTTTGGTTAAGGACGAACACTACGAGCAGTACTTC.

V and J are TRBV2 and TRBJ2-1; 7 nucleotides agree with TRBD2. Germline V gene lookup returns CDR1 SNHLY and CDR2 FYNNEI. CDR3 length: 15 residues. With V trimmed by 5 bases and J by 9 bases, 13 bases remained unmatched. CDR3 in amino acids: CASSRGPAGLFEQFF. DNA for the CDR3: TGTGCCAGCAGTCGTGGTCCAGCGGGATTATTTGAGCAGTTCTTC. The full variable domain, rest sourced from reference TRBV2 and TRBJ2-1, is EPEVTQTPSHQVTQMGQEVILRCVPISNHLYFYWYRQILGQKVEFLVSFYNNEISEKSEIFDDQFSVERPDGSNFTLKIRSTKLEDSAMYFCASSRGPAGLFEQFFGPGTRLTVL.

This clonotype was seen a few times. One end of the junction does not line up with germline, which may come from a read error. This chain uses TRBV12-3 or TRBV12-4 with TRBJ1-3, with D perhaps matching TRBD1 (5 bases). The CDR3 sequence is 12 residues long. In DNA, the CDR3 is TGTGCCAGCAGTCGGGGGTCCGGACGTAGTCGTTTT. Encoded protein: CASSRGSGRSRF.

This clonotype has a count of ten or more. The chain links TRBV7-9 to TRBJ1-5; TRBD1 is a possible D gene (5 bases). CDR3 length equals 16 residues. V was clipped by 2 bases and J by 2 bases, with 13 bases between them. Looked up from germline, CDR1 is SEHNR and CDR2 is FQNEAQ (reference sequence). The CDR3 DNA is TGTGCCAGCAGCTTATGGCGGGGGGAAGGCAATCAGCCCCAGCATTTT. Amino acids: CASSLWRGEGNQPQHF.

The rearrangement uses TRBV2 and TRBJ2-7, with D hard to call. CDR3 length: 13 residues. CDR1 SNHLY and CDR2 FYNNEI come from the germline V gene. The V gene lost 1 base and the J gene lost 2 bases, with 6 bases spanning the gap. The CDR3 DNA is TGTGCCAGCAGTGAAGGGAGAACCTACGAGCAGTACTTC. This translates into CASSEGRTYEQYF.

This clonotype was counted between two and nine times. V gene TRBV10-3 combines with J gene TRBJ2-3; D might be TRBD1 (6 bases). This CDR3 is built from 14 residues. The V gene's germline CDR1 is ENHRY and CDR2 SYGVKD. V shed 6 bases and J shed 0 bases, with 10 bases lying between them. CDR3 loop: CAISPGQSTDTQYF. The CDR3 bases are TGTGCCATCAGCCCTGGACAGAGCACAGATACGCAGTATTTT.

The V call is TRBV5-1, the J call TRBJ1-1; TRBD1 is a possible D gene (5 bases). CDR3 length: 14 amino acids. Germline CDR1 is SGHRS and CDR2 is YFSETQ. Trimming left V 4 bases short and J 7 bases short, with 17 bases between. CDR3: CASSGEGQLGEAFF. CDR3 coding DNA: TGCGCCAGCAGCGGGGAAGGACAACTGGGTGAAGCTTTCTTT. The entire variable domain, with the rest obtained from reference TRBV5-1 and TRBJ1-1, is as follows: KAGVTQTPRYLIKTRGQQVTLSCSPISGHRSVSWYQQTPGQGLQFLFEYFSETQRNKGNFPGRFSGRQFSNSRSEMNVSTLELGDSALYLCASSGEGQLGEAFFGQGTRLTVV.

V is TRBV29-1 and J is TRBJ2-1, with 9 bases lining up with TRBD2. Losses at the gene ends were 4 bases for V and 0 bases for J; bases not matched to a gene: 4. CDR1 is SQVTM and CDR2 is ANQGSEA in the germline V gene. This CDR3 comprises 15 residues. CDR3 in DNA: TGCAGCGTTGGTCTAGCGGGGACCTCCTACAATGAGCAGTTCTTC. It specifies CSVGLAGTSYNEQFF.